This TCR beta chain stems from a study of blood T cell repertoires in COVID-19 (dated by TCRdb to 2020 to 2021). Broadly, across the study: The collaborator samples originated in the United States, Italy and Spain and spanned the acute and convalescent phases of COVID-19. The prospective study material was composed of cDNA or gDNA derived from T cells, B-cell-depleted T cells, or PBMCs. Deeply sampled blood TCRbeta repertoires from subjects exposed to, actively infected with, or recovered from COVID-19 were included in the dataset. A freely available public database, intended as a resource for researchers studying the immune response to SARS-CoV-2, is where the repertoires were released. Samples were obtained from the ongoing ImmuneRACE study (first 160 participants) and from about 1,300 subjects provided by 6 global collaborators. The sample metadata nearly always contained a de-identified subject ID, COVID-19 status, age in years and sex. HLA class I and class II types, where available, came from metadata supplied by the sample provider rather than from assay-based typing.

In the prospective study, participants were 18 to 89 years old, resided in about two dozen geographic areas of the United States, and were enrolled through a virtual design. Cohort assignment in the prospective study relied on participant-reported clinical history from a screening survey and a study questionnaire. A participant counted as exposed if, within 2 weeks of entering the study, that participant had been in contact with someone who had a PCR-confirmed or clinician-diagnosed COVID-19 case. In the prospective study, whole blood, serum and a nasopharyngeal or oropharyngeal swab were collected from each participant by mobile phlebotomists. Prospective study participants could optionally give additional blood draws and questionnaires over a roughly two-month period. Before DNA extraction, prospective study blood samples were shipped either frozen or at room temperature. The immunoSEQ Assay, a bias-controlled multiplex PCR, was used to amplify TCRbeta CDR3 regions from genomic DNA. For the original study's pipeline: The number of nucleated cells in each sample was estimated from the amplification of reference gene primers within the assay. To quantify the absolute abundance of each unique TCRbeta CDR3 rearrangement, sequence reads were collapsed and filtered. For each sample, productive Simpson clonality was calculated as the square root of Simpson's diversity index over productive rearrangements. TCRdb stores this immuneACCESS table with in-frame sequences only. Part of the clones is absent; in the studies checked, under half of the shortfall reflects unresolved V genes, and no reason is known for the rest. The DNA was the basis for D and trimming; V, J and clone size are from that table. This sample is represented by 150,000 to 200,000 clones; roughly 84% of them were singletons. In total, the top ten clones hold around 3.1% of the sample.

V is clipped by 4 bases and J by 7 bases, and the sequence between their germline boundaries is 13 bases long. CDR1 is given as WNHNN and CDR2 as SYGVQD, both from the germline V gene (reference sequence). The CDR3 spans 13 residues, from the cysteine through the phenylalanine. CDR3 DNA only is kept here, 39 bases in frame from base 1. Paper-wide results and their limitations: The quantity of clinical and demographic metadata differed by source and by participant and was supplied without curation.

With regard to this clone: Its antigen is unknown. It has no much larger one-base neighbor in the sample; base qualities were not kept.

The receptor comes from a woman aged 30 to 39 who had been exposed to COVID-19. This chain is built from TRBV10-1 and TRBJ1-1, and the D gene may be TRBD1, 5 bases matching. Material: PBMCs or T cells enriched from blood (not recorded which). The CDR3 reads CASSANVDIEAFF. In nucleotide form, the sequence is TGCGCCAGCAGTGCGAACGTGGACATTGAAGCTTTCTTT.